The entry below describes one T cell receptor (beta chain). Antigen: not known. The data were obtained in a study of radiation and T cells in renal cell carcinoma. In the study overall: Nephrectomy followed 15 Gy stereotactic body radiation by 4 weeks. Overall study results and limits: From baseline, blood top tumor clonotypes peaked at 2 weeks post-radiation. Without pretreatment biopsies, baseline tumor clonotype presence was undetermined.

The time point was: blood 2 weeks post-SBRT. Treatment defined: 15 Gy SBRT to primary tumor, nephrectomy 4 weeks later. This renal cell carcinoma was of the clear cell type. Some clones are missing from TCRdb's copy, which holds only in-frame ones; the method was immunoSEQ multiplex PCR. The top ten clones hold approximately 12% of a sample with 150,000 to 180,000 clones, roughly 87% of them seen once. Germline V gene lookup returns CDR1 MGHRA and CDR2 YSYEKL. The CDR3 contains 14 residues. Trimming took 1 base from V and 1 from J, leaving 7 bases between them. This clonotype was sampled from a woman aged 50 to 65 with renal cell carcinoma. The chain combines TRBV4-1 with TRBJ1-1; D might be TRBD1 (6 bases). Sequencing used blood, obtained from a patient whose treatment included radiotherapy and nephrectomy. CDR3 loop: CASSQVGQNTEAFF. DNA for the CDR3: TGCGCCAGCAGCCAAGTGGGACAGAACACTGAAGCTTTCTTT.